This T cell receptor (beta chain) was sequenced in a study of cytomegalovirus exposure and HLA in healthy donors. Worth noting for this clone: No antigen is known for it.

Study-wide results and caveats: In a later analysis, several top co-occurrence clusters appeared linked to parvovirus B19, influenza, CMV and Epstein-Barr virus. In terms of immune exposure information, only CMV serostatus was available.

This PCR relied on a set of 60 Vbeta primers and 13 Jbeta primers. The data were produced by immunoSEQ multiplex PCR, yet TCRdb's version contains in-frame clones alone and is incomplete. In all, the sample yields about 170,000 clones. Germline CDR1 is SNHLY and CDR2 is FYNNEI. The CDR3 has 14 amino acids. The trim removed 6 bases at V and 5 bases at J, leaving 7 bases unmatched. The sequencing sample was made of PBMCs. The TCR originated in a woman in her late teens or twenties in good health and CMV-seropositive. The chain links TRBV2 to TRBJ2-5, with 9 nucleotides matching TRBD2. This CDR3 reads CASRETSGRETQYF. CDR3 nucleotides: TGTGCCAGCAGGGAGACTAGCGGTCGCGAGACCCAGTACTTC.